This TCR beta chain was captured in a study of shared clonotypes between healthy human individuals. Across the study: Aged 18 to 49, the donors were two women and a few men.

The CDR3 is made up of 17 amino acids. Trimming removed 5 bases from V and 4 bases from J; junction bases left unmatched: 8. The germline V gene encodes CDR1 LNHDA and CDR2 SQIVND (reference sequence). Findings and caveats of the study: Clonotypes shared by all four donors outscored non-shared clonotypes in generation probability.

Concerning this clone: The antigen is unknown.

Investigators divided CD4+ cells into CD45RA+ naive and CD45RA-negative memory subsets. Execution of the assay was at deep level. Repertoires were generated with immunoSEQ multiplex PCR, while TCRdb's copy carries only in-frame clones and drops some. This sample carries some 660,000 clones, more than 70% of them seen once, and the ten largest clones take around 1.8%. Sequences were obtained from memory CD4+ T cells sorted from blood. Regarding subset: CD45RA-negative fraction. The receptor was isolated from a woman in her twenties or thirties in good health. V is TRBV19 and J is TRBJ2-1, with TRBD2 identical over 13 bases. The CDR3 sequence is CASSPWTSGGGYNEQFF. CDR3 coding DNA: TGTGCCAGTAGTCCATGGACTAGCGGGGGAGGTTACAATGAGCAGTTCTTC.